The rows below give T cell receptor beta chains drawn from one sample of a study of cytomegalovirus exposure and HLA in healthy donors. The assay was immunoSEQ multiplex PCR, and TCRdb's table has in-frame clones only and misses some. The table shows approximately 270,000 clones, with around 90% occurring only once. Material: PBMCs. These receptors were obtained from a woman under 30 in good health and CMV-seronegative. The CDR3 runs from the conserved cysteine through the conserved F or W. D genes are given only for firm matches. Clone size is not always given. Where it is, it says once, few, many or a class for expanded clones.

clone_size j_call d_call v_call cdr3_aa cdr3_nt
once TRBJ2-7 TRBD1 TRBV11-1 CASSLGQGGYEQYF TGTGCCAGCAGCTTAGGACAGGGGGGGTACGAGCAGTACTTC
once TRBJ1-6 . TRBV7-3 CASSLDPGSDSPLHF TGTGCCAGCAGCCTCGACCCGGGGTCAGATTCACCCCTCCACTTT
. TRBJ1-1 . TRBV5-6 CASSGEGQGAFF TGTGCCAGCAGCGGGGAGGGGCAGGGGGCTTTCTTT
. TRBJ2-5 . TRBV25-1 CASSERGGGLETQYF TGTGCCAGCAGTGAAAGGGGAGGGGGGTTAGAGACCCAGTACTTC
. TRBJ2-7 . TRBV10-3 CAISELQEGYEQYF TGTGCCATCAGTGAGTTGCAGGAGGGCTACGAGCAGTACTTC
. TRBJ2-1 TRBD2 TRBV28 CASTPASGGPNEQFF TGTGCCAGCACGCCGGCTAGCGGGGGCCCCAATGAGCAGTTCTTC
. TRBJ1-5 TRBD1 TRBV7-6 CASSLGPTGLEQPQHF TGTGCCAGCAGCTTAGGCCCGACAGGGCTCGAGCAGCCCCAGCATTTT
. TRBJ2-1 . TRBV5-1 CASSLDPGGYNEQFF TGCGCCAGCAGCTTGGATCCTGGCGGATACAATGAGCAGTTCTTC
. TRBJ2-7 TRBD2 TRBV2 CASSEELAGATGQYF TGTGCCAGCAGTGAAGAACTAGCGGGGGCGACTGGGCAGTACTTC
. TRBJ2-3 . TRBV19 CASSEPGLSVDTQYF TGTGCCAGTAGTGAACCGGGACTGTCCGTAGATACGCAGTATTTT
. TRBJ2-7 . TRBV11-2 CASSLISGKTLYEQYF TGTGCCAGCAGCTTAATCTCGGGGAAAACCCTCTACGAGCAGTACTTC
. TRBJ2-7 . TRBV5-4 CASSLAGQAYYEQYF TGTGCCAGCAGCTTGGCCGGTCAAGCCTACTACGAGCAGTACTTC
. TRBJ1-5 TRBD1 TRBV28 CASSNPQGPGNQPQHF TGTGCCAGCAGTAACCCACAGGGGCCGGGCAATCAGCCCCAGCATTTT
. TRBJ1-1 . TRBV30 CAWRLQGWIEAFF TGTGCCTGGAGGTTACAGGGTTGGATTGAAGCTTTCTTT
. TRBJ2-5 . TRBV30 CAWSSNSGETQYF TGTGCCTGGAGTTCTAATTCGGGGGAGACCCAGTACTTC
. TRBJ2-2 TRBD1 TRBV27 CATFGTGGDQPGELFF TGTGCCACCTTTGGTACAGGGGGCGATCAGCCCGGGGAGCTGTTTTTT
. TRBJ2-7 TRBD1 TRBV27 CASSRQGLYEQYF TGTGCCAGCAGTAGACAGGGTTTATACGAGCAGTACTTC
. TRBJ2-2 . TRBV7-2 CASSLGTLAGELFF TGTGCCAGCAGCTTAGGTACTTTAGCCGGGGAGCTGTTTTTT
. TRBJ1-6 . TRBV7-2 CASSLVGALGAISNSPLHF TGTGCCAGCAGCTTAGTTGGGGCTCTAGGGGCGATTAGTAATTCACCCCTCCACTTT
. TRBJ2-3 TRBD1 TRBV11-1 CASSLDRGTDTQYF TGTGCCAGCAGCTTAGACAGGGGGACAGATACGCAGTATTTT
. TRBJ2-1 TRBD2 TRBV19 CASSPLAGGRNEQFF TGTGCCAGTAGTCCCTTAGCGGGGGGGCGGAATGAGCAGTTCTTC
. TRBJ1-6 . TRBV10-1 CASSRFRGYSPLHF TGCGCCAGCTCGCGTTTCAGGGGTTATTCACCCCTCCACTTT
once TRBJ1-1 . TRBV11-2 CASSLDPGNTEAFF TGTGCCAGCAGCTTAGATCCGGGGAACACTGAAGCTTTCTTT
. TRBJ1-2 . TRBV28 CASSPGVGYGYTF TGTGCCAGCAGCCCAGGGGTCGGTTATGGCTACACCTTC
. TRBJ1-1 TRBD1 TRBV7-2 CASSPGQVTEAFF TGTGCCAGCAGCCCGGGACAGGTGACTGAAGCTTTCTTT
. TRBJ1-1 . TRBV2 CASSFQWAMNTEAFF TGTGCCAGTTCGTTTCAGTGGGCTATGAACACTGAAGCTTTCTTT
. TRBJ1-2 TRBD1 TRBV6-1 CASSEAGQGTNYGYTF TGTGCCAGCAGTGAAGCTGGACAGGGGACTAACTATGGCTACACCTTC
. TRBJ1-4 TRBD1 TRBV29-1 CSVHRGGEKLFF TGCAGCGTTCACAGGGGAGGCGAAAAACTGTTTTTT
. TRBJ2-1 TRBD1 TRBV14 CASSPFTGTGVGGQFF TGTGCCAGCAGCCCATTCACCGGGACAGGGGTAGGCGGGCAGTTCTTC
. TRBJ1-1 . TRBV4-2 CASSQEPGVGTEAFF TGTGCCAGCAGCCAAGAACCAGGGGTGGGAACTGAAGCTTTCTTT
. TRBJ2-2 . TRBV7-9 CASSLARTVPGELFF TGTGCCAGCAGCTTAGCCAGGACAGTCCCCGGGGAGCTGTTTTTT
. TRBJ2-2 TRBD1 TRBV5-5 CASSFRTGAGGELFF TGTGCCAGCAGCTTTCGGACAGGGGCGGGCGGGGAGCTGTTTTTT
. TRBJ2-2 . TRBV5-1 CASGGSTGELFF TGCGCCAGCGGAGGGTCCACCGGGGAGCTGTTTTTT
. TRBJ2-1 . TRBV27 CASSPGLYNEQFF TGTGCCAGCAGTCCCGGACTCTACAATGAGCAGTTCTTC
once TRBJ2-1 . TRBV9 CASSVVGANSYNEQFF TGTGCCAGCAGCGTAGTAGGGGCAAACTCCTACAATGAGCAGTTCTTC
. TRBJ2-4 TRBD2 TRBV4-1 CASSFSGDNIQYF TGCGCCAGCAGCTTTAGCGGGGACAACATTCAGTACTTC
. TRBJ2-5 . TRBV27 CASSLWASTQETQYF TGTGCCAGCAGTTTATGGGCCTCGACGCAAGAGACCCAGTACTTC
. TRBJ2-5 . TRBV28 CASSPRQDRKTQYF TGTGCCAGCAGTCCCCGACAGGATCGAAAGACCCAGTACTTC
. TRBJ1-3 . TRBV6-5 CSSVGHSGNTIYF TGCTCGAGCGTGGGGCACTCTGGAAACACCATATATTTT
once TRBJ2-3 . TRBV27 CASSLWLGLTDTQYF TGTGCCAGCAGTTTATGGCTCGGACTCACAGATACGCAGTATTTT
. TRBJ1-5 . TRBV7-6 CASSLRQGSNQPQHF TGTGCCAGCAGCTTGAGACAAGGTAGCAATCAGCCCCAGCATTTT
. TRBJ1-5 TRBD1 TRBV27 CASSSGQGGNQPQHF TGTGCCAGCAGTTCAGGACAGGGTGGCAATCAGCCCCAGCATTTT
. TRBJ2-1 TRBD1 TRBV13 CASSPRDRAYNEQFF TGTGCCAGCAGCCCTCGGGACAGGGCCTACAATGAGCAGTTCTTC
. TRBJ2-3 TRBD2 TRBV7-9 CASRQTSGVSDTQYF TGTGCCAGCAGGCAAACTAGCGGGGTTTCAGATACGCAGTATTTT
. TRBJ2-5 TRBD1 TRBV4-1 CASSNRDRGLQETQYF TGCGCCAGCAGCAACCGGGACAGGGGACTTCAAGAGACCCAGTACTTC
. TRBJ1-4 TRBD1 TRBV7-9 CASSFGTGDLGAEKLFF TGTGCCAGCAGCTTCGGTACAGGGGACCTGGGCGCAGAAAAACTGTTTTTT
. TRBJ1-1 . TRBV6-5 CASSYWGGVATEAFF TGTGCCAGCAGTTACTGGGGGGGGGTTGCAACTGAAGCTTTCTTT
. TRBJ2-1 . TRBV21-1 CASSKVGGEQFF TGTGCCAGCAGCAAGGTAGGCGGGGAGCAGTTCTTC
few TRBJ1-6 TRBD1 TRBV28 CASSLAGGVSPLHF TGTGCCAGCAGTTTGGCAGGGGGAGTTTCACCCCTCCACTTT